These T cell receptor beta chains were read from a single sample in a study of blood T cell repertoires in COVID-19. The method was immunoSEQ multiplex PCR; TCRdb's version includes in-frame clones alone and lacks a portion of them. Here the sample spans 88,000 or so clones, over 75% being singletons. Input material: peripheral blood. The receptor set was obtained from a human donor in a cohort sampled during active COVID-19. The CDR3 runs from the conserved cysteine through the conserved F or W. A D gene is named only where the DNA matches it firmly. Rows may omit the clone size; those that give it use once, few, many or a size class.

CDR3 DNA: TGCGCCAGCAGTCACCCAACCCGACACCGATGGTACTTC
CDR3 protein: CASSHPTRHRWYF
D gene: NA
clone size: few
V gene: TRBV23-1
CDR3 length: 13
J gene: TRBJ2-7

CDR3 DNA: TGTGCCAGCAGAAAATTGATGGGCAAGAATCAGCCCCAGCATTTT
CDR3 protein: CASRKLMGKNQPQHF
D gene: NA
clone size: NA
V gene: TRBV6-5
CDR3 length: 15
J gene: TRBJ1-5

CDR3 DNA: TGTGCTAGTGGTTTGGGGACTAGCGGGATGGGTAACACCGGGGAGCTGTTTTTT
CDR3 protein: CASGLGTSGMGNTGELFF
D gene: TRBD2
clone size: NA
V gene: TRBV12-5
CDR3 length: 18
J gene: TRBJ2-2

CDR3 DNA: TGTGCCAGCACCCAAAGAGATTCACCCCTCCACTTT
CDR3 protein: CASTQRDSPLHF
D gene: NA
clone size: NA
V gene: TRBV6-5
CDR3 length: 12
J gene: TRBJ1-6

CDR3 DNA: TGCGCCAGCAGCCCCGGGGGGAAGGCTGAAGCTTTCTTT
CDR3 protein: CASSPGGKAEAFF
D gene: NA
clone size: NA
V gene: TRBV5-1
CDR3 length: 13
J gene: TRBJ1-1

CDR3 DNA: TGTGCCAGCAGCCTCCGGGCGGGTTTGACAGATACGCAGTATTTT
CDR3 protein: CASSLRAGLTDTQYF
D gene: NA
clone size: NA
V gene: TRBV11-3
CDR3 length: 15
J gene: TRBJ2-3

CDR3 DNA: TGTGCCAGCAGTCCTGGGACAGCCACCTACGAGCAGTACTTC
CDR3 protein: CASSPGTATYEQYF
D gene: TRBD1
clone size: once
V gene: TRBV28
CDR3 length: 14
J gene: TRBJ2-7

CDR3 DNA: TGTGCCAGCAGAACAACAGGGGGCCCCGCCACTGAAGCTTTCTTT
CDR3 protein: CASRTTGGPATEAFF
D gene: TRBD1
clone size: once
V gene: TRBV6-5
CDR3 length: 15
J gene: TRBJ1-1

CDR3 DNA: TGTGCCAGCAGCTCAGGACAGGGTGGGAATGAAAAACTGTTTTTT
CDR3 protein: CASSSGQGGNEKLFF
D gene: TRBD1
clone size: NA
V gene: TRBV7-9
CDR3 length: 15
J gene: TRBJ1-4

CDR3 DNA: TGTGCCGTCACAGGGGGAGAAGCGAACACTGAAGCTTTCTTT
CDR3 protein: CAVTGGEANTEAFF
D gene: TRBD1
clone size: once
V gene: TRBV10-3
CDR3 length: 14
J gene: TRBJ1-1

CDR3 DNA: TGTGCCTGGACGACTAGCTGGGGGGAGACCCAGTACTTC
CDR3 protein: CAWTTSWGETQYF
D gene: TRBD2
clone size: once
V gene: TRBV30
CDR3 length: 13
J gene: TRBJ2-5

CDR3 DNA: TGTGCCAGCAGCTTAGACTCAGGGAATCAGCCCCAGCATTTT
CDR3 protein: CASSLDSGNQPQHF
D gene: NA
clone size: few
V gene: TRBV7-2
CDR3 length: 14
J gene: TRBJ1-5

CDR3 DNA: TGTGCCAGCAGCGTAGGTGGGACAGGGGTCACCGGGGAGCTGTTTTTT
CDR3 protein: CASSVGGTGVTGELFF
D gene: TRBD1
clone size: NA
V gene: TRBV9
CDR3 length: 16
J gene: TRBJ2-2

CDR3 DNA: TGTGCCTGGGGACAGATTAACTATGGCTACACCTTC
CDR3 protein: CAWGQINYGYTF
D gene: NA
clone size: NA
V gene: TRBV30
CDR3 length: 12
J gene: TRBJ1-2

CDR3 DNA: TGTGCCTCCAGCAGGGGATCCCGTTCGCGCACACACTTT
CDR3 protein: CASSRGSRSRTHF
D gene: NA
clone size: NA
V gene: TRBV24-1
CDR3 length: 13
J gene: TRBJ1-1

CDR3 DNA: TGCAGCGTTGGGGGGCAAGACATTCAGTACTTC
CDR3 protein: CSVGGQDIQYF
D gene: NA
clone size: NA
V gene: TRBV29-1
CDR3 length: 11
J gene: TRBJ2-4

CDR3 DNA: TGTGCCAGCAGCTTAGCAGAAACCACTGAAGCTTTCTTT
CDR3 protein: CASSLAETTEAFF
D gene: NA
clone size: NA
V gene: TRBV11-2
CDR3 length: 13
J gene: TRBJ1-1

CDR3 DNA: TGTGCCAGCAGTCGGGACAGCCAAGAGACCCAGTACTTC
CDR3 protein: CASSRDSQETQYF
D gene: TRBD1
clone size: NA
V gene: TRBV5-4
CDR3 length: 13
J gene: TRBJ2-5

CDR3 DNA: TGTGCCAGCAGCCCCAGGTGGGGCCCGGAGACCCAGTACTTC
CDR3 protein: CASSPRWGPETQYF
D gene: NA
clone size: NA
V gene: TRBV11-3
CDR3 length: 14
J gene: TRBJ2-5

CDR3 DNA: TGTGCCAGCAGCTTCAGCGGGGGGGCCCACAATGAGCAGTTCTTC
CDR3 protein: CASSFSGGAHNEQFF
D gene: TRBD2
clone size: NA
V gene: TRBV7-3
CDR3 length: 15
J gene: TRBJ2-1

CDR3 DNA: TGTGCCAGCAGCCCCAGGAGGACAGGGACGGACGAGCAGTACTTC
CDR3 protein: CASSPRRTGTDEQYF
D gene: TRBD1
clone size: NA
V gene: TRBV9
CDR3 length: 15
J gene: TRBJ2-7

CDR3 DNA: TGTGCCTGGAGTCGGAGGGACGGCCAGGGCTACACCTTC
CDR3 protein: CAWSRRDGQGYTF
D gene: NA
clone size: once
V gene: TRBV30
CDR3 length: 13
J gene: TRBJ1-2

CDR3 DNA: TGTGCCAGCAGCCAAGGAGGGGTAGGCGAGCAGTACTTC
CDR3 protein: CASSQGGVGEQYF
D gene: NA
clone size: few
V gene: TRBV6-6
CDR3 length: 13
J gene: TRBJ2-7

CDR3 DNA: TGTGCCGCGAGCGAGGTAGAAAATGGCTACACCTTC
CDR3 protein: CAASEVENGYTF
D gene: NA
clone size: NA
V gene: TRBV2
CDR3 length: 12
J gene: TRBJ1-2

CDR3 DNA: TGTGCCAGCAGACTCGGCAGGGCCCGACAGCCCCAGCATTTT
CDR3 protein: CASRLGRARQPQHF
D gene: NA
clone size: NA
V gene: TRBV28
CDR3 length: 14
J gene: TRBJ1-5

CDR3 DNA: TGTGCCAGCAGTTTATCCAGGGGTAATGAAAAACTGTTTTTT
CDR3 protein: CASSLSRGNEKLFF
D gene: NA
clone size: once
V gene: TRBV28
CDR3 length: 14
J gene: TRBJ1-4

CDR3 DNA: TGTGCCAGCAGCCACCCTAGACTAGGAAGTGATGGCACAGATACGCAGTATTTT
CDR3 protein: CASSHPRLGSDGTDTQYF
D gene: NA
clone size: NA
V gene: TRBV5-4
CDR3 length: 18
J gene: TRBJ2-3

CDR3 DNA: TGTGCCAGCGCTTCCCAGGCAGGGGAGACCTACGAGCAGTACTTC
CDR3 protein: CASASQAGETYEQYF
D gene: NA
clone size: NA
V gene: TRBV5-5
CDR3 length: 15
J gene: TRBJ2-7

CDR3 DNA: TGTGCCAGCAGCAACCCCCGACTAGCGGGAGAAGCGGATACGCAGTATTTT
CDR3 protein: CASSNPRLAGEADTQYF
D gene: TRBD2
clone size: NA
V gene: TRBV6-4
CDR3 length: 17
J gene: TRBJ2-3

CDR3 DNA: TGTGCCAGCAGCTTCCAGGGGGGCCAGGCAGATACGCAGTATTTT
CDR3 protein: CASSFQGGQADTQYF
D gene: NA
clone size: NA
V gene: TRBV11-1
CDR3 length: 15
J gene: TRBJ2-3

CDR3 DNA: TGTGCCAGCAGGAAGGACAGGGGGCAAGAGACCCAGTACTTC
CDR3 protein: CASRKDRGQETQYF
D gene: TRBD1
clone size: NA
V gene: TRBV5-5
CDR3 length: 14
J gene: TRBJ2-5

CDR3 DNA: TGTGCCAGCCGGGGGCAGGGGGCATACGAGCAGTACTTC
CDR3 protein: CASRGQGAYEQYF
D gene: TRBD1
clone size: NA
V gene: TRBV6-5
CDR3 length: 13
J gene: TRBJ2-7

CDR3 DNA: TGTGCCAGCATTGTGGGACTAGCGGGTCTACTCTTCTACAATGAGCAGTTCTTC
CDR3 protein: CASIVGLAGLLFYNEQFF
D gene: TRBD2
clone size: NA
V gene: TRBV2
CDR3 length: 18
J gene: TRBJ2-1

CDR3 DNA: TGTGCCAGCAGCATACTAGCGGTAGACTCCTACAATGAGCAGTTCTTC
CDR3 protein: CASSILAVDSYNEQFF
D gene: TRBD2
clone size: NA
V gene: TRBV5-6
CDR3 length: 16
J gene: TRBJ2-1

CDR3 DNA: TGTGCCAGCCTCCTCACTAGCGGGGGGGCCGGGTACCAAGAGACCCAGTACTTC
CDR3 protein: CASLLTSGGAGYQETQYF
D gene: TRBD2
clone size: NA
V gene: TRBV2
CDR3 length: 18
J gene: TRBJ2-5

CDR3 DNA: TGCAGCGTTGAAGGTCTCGCGGGGGGCCACCAAGAGACCCAGTACTTC
CDR3 protein: CSVEGLAGGHQETQYF
D gene: TRBD2
clone size: NA
V gene: TRBV29-1
CDR3 length: 16
J gene: TRBJ2-5

CDR3 DNA: TGCGCCAGCAGTCACACATACAGGGGGGGCGGCTACACCTTC
CDR3 protein: CASSHTYRGGGYTF
D gene: TRBD1
clone size: NA
V gene: TRBV23-1
CDR3 length: 14
J gene: TRBJ1-2

CDR3 DNA: TGTGCCAGCAGCTCCAAACAGGCAGATACGCAGTATTTT
CDR3 protein: CASSSKQADTQYF
D gene: NA
clone size: NA
V gene: TRBV7-9
CDR3 length: 13
J gene: TRBJ2-3

CDR3 DNA: TGTGCCAGCAGCTTAGGAATAGCGGGAGGGTTTAATGAGCAGTTCTTC
CDR3 protein: CASSLGIAGGFNEQFF
D gene: TRBD2
clone size: few
V gene: TRBV11-3
CDR3 length: 16
J gene: TRBJ2-1

CDR3 DNA: TGTGCCAGCAGTCGGGACAGGGCTTCCTACGAGCAGTACTTC
CDR3 protein: CASSRDRASYEQYF
D gene: TRBD1
clone size: NA
V gene: TRBV3-1/TRBV3-2
CDR3 length: 14
J gene: TRBJ2-7

CDR3 DNA: TGTGCCAGCAGACAGGGACTAGCGGGGGTGGGCGGGGAGCTGTTTTTT
CDR3 protein: CASRQGLAGVGGELFF
D gene: TRBD2
clone size: NA
V gene: TRBV4-2
CDR3 length: 16
J gene: TRBJ2-2

CDR3 DNA: TGCGCCAGCAGCTTAAATGGGGGCAATGAAAAACTGTTTTTT
CDR3 protein: CASSLNGGNEKLFF
D gene: NA
clone size: NA
V gene: TRBV5-1
CDR3 length: 14
J gene: TRBJ1-4

CDR3 DNA: TGTGCCTGGAGTGTCACTACTCTCTCCTACGAGCAGTACTTC
CDR3 protein: CAWSVTTLSYEQYF
D gene: NA
clone size: NA
V gene: TRBV30
CDR3 length: 14
J gene: TRBJ2-7

CDR3 DNA: TGTGCCTGGAGTGTCCCACAGGGCGGGAGACGGAATGAGCAGTTCTTC
CDR3 protein: CAWSVPQGGRRNEQFF
D gene: NA
clone size: NA
V gene: TRBV30
CDR3 length: 16
J gene: TRBJ2-1

CDR3 DNA: TGCGCCAGCGACTCGGGGGGCGGGGATACGCAGTATTTT
CDR3 protein: CASDSGGGDTQYF
D gene: NA
clone size: NA
V gene: TRBV5-1
CDR3 length: 13
J gene: TRBJ2-3

CDR3 DNA: TGTGCCAGCAGTAACGGAGGTGAAAACATTCAGTACTTC
CDR3 protein: CASSNGGENIQYF
D gene: NA
clone size: NA
V gene: TRBV25-1
CDR3 length: 13
J gene: TRBJ2-4

CDR3 DNA: TGTGCCAGCAGCTTAGGTGGCCCCCGAAACATTCAGTACTTC
CDR3 protein: CASSLGGPRNIQYF
D gene: NA
clone size: once
V gene: TRBV13
CDR3 length: 14
J gene: TRBJ2-4

CDR3 DNA: TGTGCCAGCTCACTTCAGACAGGGGATTCACCCCTCCACTTT
CDR3 protein: CASSLQTGDSPLHF
D gene: TRBD1
clone size: few
V gene: TRBV18
CDR3 length: 14
J gene: TRBJ1-6

CDR3 DNA: TGTGCCTGGAACAAAAGGCAGGGGGCTTCTGAAAAACTGTTTTTT
CDR3 protein: CAWNKRQGASEKLFF
D gene: TRBD1
clone size: NA
V gene: TRBV30
CDR3 length: 15
J gene: TRBJ1-4

CDR3 DNA: TGCGCCAGCAGCTACGTTTCAGGGGTTAACACTGAAGCTTTCTTT
CDR3 protein: CASSYVSGVNTEAFF
D gene: NA
clone size: NA
V gene: TRBV5-1
CDR3 length: 15
J gene: TRBJ1-1

CDR3 DNA: TGTGCCAGCAGCCACCGCATATTGAGTAATTCACCCCTCCACTTT
CDR3 protein: CASSHRILSNSPLHF
D gene: NA
clone size: NA
V gene: TRBV28
CDR3 length: 15
J gene: TRBJ1-6

CDR3 DNA: TGCGCCAGCAGCCAAGGAGGTCCGAACACCGGGGAGCTGTTTTTT
CDR3 protein: CASSQGGPNTGELFF
D gene: NA
clone size: NA
V gene: TRBV4-1
CDR3 length: 15
J gene: TRBJ2-2

CDR3 DNA: TGTGCCAGCAGCGTCCGCGGGGCTAGCGGGGGGAGAGAGACCCAGTACTTC
CDR3 protein: CASSVRGASGGRETQYF
D gene: TRBD2
clone size: NA
V gene: TRBV9
CDR3 length: 17
J gene: TRBJ2-5

CDR3 DNA: TGTGCCAGCAGCCCGGGACAAAACTCTGGGGCCAACGTCCTGACTTTC
CDR3 protein: CASSPGQNSGANVLTF
D gene: NA
clone size: NA
V gene: TRBV4-2
CDR3 length: 16
J gene: TRBJ2-6